Shown below are 16 T cell receptor beta chains from a single sample sequenced in a study of blood T cells in healthy people across ages. Through a sample-barcoded 5' primer and a J-beta primer mix, a second PCR was run for roughly 6 to 11 cycles. TCRdb independently ran MiXCR on the 5' RACE reads; one entry per CDR3 protein. The profile shows fewer than 2 million distinct CDR3 sequences, 30% to 40% of them singletons. Sequencing was done on a sample of blood. These TCRs come from a human donor in good health.

The chain has TRBV7-8 and TRBJ1-1, with 9 nucleotides matching TRBD1. The germline V gene has CDR1 SGHVS and CDR2 FQNEAQ. The length of the CDR3 is 16 residues. The V segment lost 7 bases and the J segment 4 bases; nucleotides outside the gene matches: 13. CDR3 protein: CASIQGDRVLVTEAFF. CDR3 in DNA: TGTGCCAGCATTCAGGGGGACAGGGTTCTAGTCACTGAAGCTTTCTTT.

This clonotype has only a few counts. The chain carries TRBV7-2 and TRBJ2-7; TRBD2 agrees at 9 bases. The CDR3 covers 14 residues. V gave up 5 bases and J gave up 1 base; unmatched junction bases: 3. From germline, CDR1 is SGHTA and CDR2 FQGNSA. The CDR3 DNA sequence: TGTGCCAGCAGCCATACTAGCGGGTCCTACGAGCAGTACTTC. This codes for CASSHTSGSYEQYF. The variable domain in full, with the rest retrieved from reference TRBV7-2 and TRBJ2-7, is GAGVSQSPSNKVTEKGKDVELRCDPISGHTALYWYRQSLGQGLEFLIYFQGNSAPDKSGLPSDRFSAERTGGSVSTLTIQRTQQEDSAVYLCASSHTSGSYEQYFGPGTRLTVT.

The chain links TRBV6-6 to TRBJ1-4; possible D gene TRBD1, 5 bases. CDR1 MNHNY and CDR2 SVGAGI come from the germline V gene (reference sequence). The CDR3 runs 16 residues. The V and J ends lost 2 bases and 12 bases respectively, with 22 bases between them. The CDR3 sequence: CASSYVDSGVGVELFF. The CDR3 DNA follows: TGTGCCAGCAGTTACGTAGACAGTGGGGTTGGAGTGGAACTGTTTTTT.

The V gene is TRBV29-1, the J gene TRBJ2-1; 8 nucleotides match TRBD1. This CDR3 contains 13 residues. In germline, CDR1 is SQVTM, CDR2 ANQGSEA. The V gene end was trimmed by 3 bases and the J gene end by 5 bases; junction bases not matched to a gene: 3. CDR3 nucleotides: TGCAGCGTTGAGACAGGGGCAAACAATGAGCAGTTCTTC. Amino acids: CSVETGANNEQFF.

About this clonotype: A junction boundary mismatches the germline segment, possibly from a read error. The CDR3 DNA is TGCGGCGTTGAAGTAATAAGAGGGAAGGGAGAGACCCAGTACTTC. This encodes CGVEVIRGKGETQYF. V and J are TRBV29-1 and TRBJ2-5; possible D gene TRBD2, 5 bases. Germline-derived CDR1 and CDR2 are SQVTM and ANQGSEA. The CDR3 is 15 residues long.

The CDR3, as DNA: TGTGCCAGCAGTTTCCTAGGGGGCGTTTATGACAATGAGCAGTACTTC. This sequence encodes CASSFLGGVYDNEQYF. The gene calls are TRBV27 and TRBJ2-4; the match to TRBD1 covers 7 bases. CDR1 and CDR2 from the germline V gene are MNHEY and SMNVEV (reference sequence). The CDR3 is made up of 16 amino acids. V shed 3 bases and J 13 bases; nucleotides not matched to a gene: 18.

The chain combines TRBV20-1 with TRBJ2-7, with 8 bases aligning to TRBD1. Per germline, CDR1 DFQATT and CDR2 SNEGSKA (reference sequence). CDR3 length: 13 amino acids. The CDR3 protein is CSADGDRSYEQYF. For the CDR3, the DNA is TGCAGCGCGGATGGGGACAGGTCCTACGAGCAGTACTTC.

This clonotype has only a few counts. The genes are TRBV6-5 and TRBJ2-1, with TRBD2 matching over 10 bases. V lost 7 bases, J lost 8 bases, and 8 bases stayed unmatched. Germline V gives CDR1 MNHEY, CDR2 SVGAGI. The CDR3 is made up of 14 amino acids. The CDR3 DNA sequence: TGTGCCAGCAACAAAGCGGGGGGGCTGGATGAGCAGTTCTTC. It specifies CASNKAGGLDEQFF.

The chain is built from TRBV12-3 or TRBV12-4 and TRBJ2-3, with TRBD2 matching 11 bases. V dropped 5 bases and J dropped 9; count of bases not matched to a gene: 10. The CDR3 has 15 residues. The CDR3 DNA reads TGTGCCAGCAGTACTAGCGGGGGCCCCCAAGGGACGCAGTATTTT. Residues: CASSTSGGPQGTQYF.

This clonotype showed up many times. CDR3 sequence (DNA): TGTGCCAGCAGCCCCCGGGTCACAGATACGCAGTATTTT. Its translation is CASSPRVTDTQYF. The chain couples TRBV18 to TRBJ2-3; D remains ambiguous. Germline V lookup: CDR1 KGHSH, CDR2 LQKENI. Trimming stripped 8 bases from V and 2 bases from J, with 11 bases between. The CDR3 loop spans 13 amino acids.

The V gene is TRBV5-1, the J gene TRBJ2-7; 9 bases are a match to TRBD1. V lost 5 bases, J lost 6 bases, and 6 bases stayed unmatched. The CDR3 is made up of 13 amino acids. CDR1 and CDR2 (germline): SGHRS, YFSETQ. The CDR3 sequence is CASREQGASEQYF. In DNA, the CDR3 is TGCGCCAGCAGAGAACAGGGGGCTTCCGAGCAGTACTTC.

This chain connects TRBV12-3 or TRBV12-4 to TRBJ1-1, with TRBD1 matching over 7 bases. There are 15 residues in the CDR3. V was clipped by 5 bases and J by 5 bases; unmatched bases: 11. The chain's CDR3 is CASSIQGGRQTEAFF. The CDR3 DNA reads as TGTGCCAGCAGTATCCAGGGGGGGCGGCAAACTGAAGCTTTCTTT.

The J gene is TRBJ2-3, the V gene TRBV9; 12 positions agree with TRBD2. With V trimmed by 3 bases and J by 0 bases, 5 bases remained unmatched. The CDR3 is made up of 17 amino acids. From germline, CDR1 is SGDLS and CDR2 YYNGEE. CDR3 sequence (DNA): TGTGCCAGCAGCGAGACTAGCGGGGGTACTAGCACAGATACGCAGTATTTT. Translation: CASSETSGGTSTDTQYF.

Regarding this clonotype: A much larger clone differs by one base, so this may be a read error. This chain uses TRBV15 with TRBJ2-5; TRBD1 matches 7 bases. The DNA end favors TRBJ2-7, so the J call may be wrong. The CDR3 length is 15 residues. Germline assignment: CDR1 LNHNV and CDR2 YYDKDF (reference sequence). The CDR3 nucleotides are TGTGCCACCAGCAGAGATTTGACAGGGCGCTACGAGCAGTACTTC. Translated, it gives CATSRDLTGRYEQYF.

There are a few counts of this clonotype. The chain carries TRBV4-3 and TRBJ1-1, with 7 bases lining up with TRBD1. The CDR3 is 15 residues long. Per germline, CDR1 LGHNA and CDR2 YSLEER. The ends lost 1 base at V and 5 bases at J; junction bases unmatched: 7. The CDR3 bases are TGCGCCAGCAGCCAAGCCAGACAGGGATTAACTGAAGCTTTCTTT. It is translated as CASSQARQGLTEAFF.

CDR3 sequence (DNA): TGCAGTCCACCAGACGCGTCGGTCAGGGGGCGCAGCGAGCAGTTCTTC. Its protein is CSPPDASVRGRSEQFF. The rearrangement uses TRBV20-1 and TRBJ2-1, with 8 bases that match TRBD1. This CDR3 is 16 amino acids long. V gave up 8 bases and J gave up 10 bases; unmatched junction bases: 22. Germline values: CDR1 DFQATT, CDR2 SNEGSKA (reference sequence).